This T cell receptor beta chain was recovered during a study of cytomegalovirus exposure and HLA in healthy donors (dated 2017 in TCRdb). General notes on the study: The roughly 670 repertoires of the first cohort and the 95 to 150 validation repertoires were produced on the same platform, according to a later analysis. The study aimed to test whether cataloging public T cell receptors could reveal signatures of past pathogen exposure. In addition to the first cohort of roughly 700 subjects, a separate validation cohort of around 110 different subjects was used. High-throughput TCR immunosequencing, statistical association of individual TCRs with disease status, and machine learning were combined to predict cytomegalovirus infection status.

The germline V gene yields MNHEY for CDR1 and SVGAGI for CDR2. Trimming takes 5 bases from V and 3 bases from J, and the germline ends sit 14 bases apart. The CDR3 measures 15 amino acids from cysteine to phenylalanine. Only the CDR3 DNA is retained, 45 bases long and in frame from the first base. Libraries came from the immunoSEQ multiplex PCR assay. Per the authors' processing: A statistical classification framework was built for diagnosing cytomegalovirus status from the catalog of TCR beta chain sequences. Sourced from immuneACCESS, this table was stored by TCRdb with only in-frame sequences that have V and J called. A share of the clones is absent; for the studies checked, an unresolved V gene accounts for under half, and the remainder has no known explanation. V and J calls and clone size are those listed in that table; D and trimming were worked out from the DNA. The sample records 200,000 or so clones, 65% to 90% of which are singletons. Clones ranked in the top ten supply 13% of the sample.

The donors belonged to the validation cohort of around 130 subjects, which was separate from the roughly 670-subject first cohort. To note about this clone: The clone's antigen remains unknown. Nothing much larger sits one base from this clone, and base qualities are not available.

The research as a whole found: While some public TCRs were present in many individuals, most TCR sequences turned up only very rarely across donors. Three of the identified cytomegalovirus-associated TCR beta chains were confirmed in vitro to be specific for cytomegalovirus antigens. A later analysis had no HLA typing for the validation cohort, so co-occurrence there was scored across all 130 or so repertoires. In both the original and validation cohorts, the classifier was reported to diagnose cytomegalovirus status with high specificity and sensitivity. Subsequent analysis determined that TCRs grouped into clusters in the first cohort also showed a tendency toward co-occurrence across the roughly 120 validation repertoires, and 85% to 95% of cluster scores exceeded 0. A total of roughly 160 TCR beta chains were listed by the study as associated with cytomegalovirus. The authors suggested that the approach could potentially be generalized to other disease states and immunological phenotypes.

This TCR was sampled from a woman aged 25-40 years in good health and CMV-seropositive. The rearrangement combines TRBV6-5 with TRBJ1-5; matching of 5 bases hints at TRBD1 as the D gene. Sequenced sample: PBMCs. In nucleotide form, the sequence is TGTGCCAGCAGTCCAGTGGGGGGGATCAATCAGCCCCAGCATTTT. Translated, this is CASSPVGGINQPQHF.